These 9 T cell receptor beta chains originate from one sample sequenced in a study of T cells in localized non-small cell lung cancer (dated by TCRdb to the early 2020s). Library preparation used the immunoSEQ multiplex PCR assay. TCRdb provides this immuneACCESS table in a form limited to in-frame rearrangements. Some clones are lacking; in checked studies, under half of them reflect an unresolved V gene, and why the rest are absent is not known. Present in this sample are more than 30,000 clones, around 84% of which were seen just once. The top ten clonotypes cover roughly two fifths of the sample. Sequenced material: peripheral blood, taken before any cancer treatment. The receptors stem from a male donor aged 60 or older with stage II squamous cell lung carcinoma.

J is TRBJ2-1 and V is TRBV4-1, with 14 bases matching TRBD2. V shed 1 base and J 2 bases; nucleotides not matched to a gene: 1. This CDR3 has 17 amino acids. Germline loops: CDR1 MGHRA, CDR2 YSYEKL. Written as DNA, the CDR3 is TGCGCCAGCAGCCAAGGGACTAGCGGGGGGCCCTACAATGAGCAGTTCTTC. The encoded protein is CASSQGTSGGPYNEQFF.

The rearrangement uses TRBV13 and TRBJ1-1; 7 bases map to TRBD1. CDR1 and CDR2 from the germline V gene are PRHDT and FYEKMQ (reference sequence). The length of the CDR3 is 15 residues. The V segment lost 6 bases and the J segment 0 bases; nucleotides outside the gene matches: 7. The DNA for the CDR3 is TGTGCCAGCAGGACCTACGGGACAGTGAACACTGAAGCTTTCTTT. It codes for CASRTYGTVNTEAFF.

The chain couples TRBV7-2 to TRBJ1-5; D unresolved. Germline V CDR1 and CDR2: SGHTA, FQGNSA. The CDR3 consists of 13 residues. Deletions cut 0 bases from V and 6 bases from J, with 6 bases between. For the CDR3, the DNA is TGTGCCAGCAGCTTAGCGCCGGTTCAGCCCCAGCATTTT. Protein product: CASSLAPVQPQHF.

This chain joins TRBV6-1 and TRBJ1-2; 10 bases are shared with TRBD1. Germline-derived CDR1 and CDR2 are MNHNS and SASEGT. There are 15 residues in the CDR3. Trimming removed 10 bases from V and 4 bases from J; junction bases left unmatched: 12. This CDR3 reads CATATTGTGVYGYTF. CDR3 bases: TGTGCCACGGCTACTACCGGGACAGGGGTCTATGGCTACACCTTC.

The chain's CDR3 is CASTPLFRGGELFF. CDR3 DNA: TGTGCCAGTACCCCTTTGTTTAGGGGCGGGGAGCTGTTTTTT. The V call is TRBV19, the J call TRBJ2-2; D may be TRBD1 (5 bases). The CDR3 has 14 amino acids. V lost 7 bases and J 7 bases, leaving 16 bases between the germline ends. Germline CDR1 LNHDA, CDR2 SQIVND (reference sequence).

This chain connects TRBV14 to TRBJ2-7; 7 positions match TRBD1. This CDR3 contains 15 residues. V dropped 2 bases and J dropped 0; count of bases not matched to a gene: 4. Germline V CDR1 and CDR2: SGHDN, FVKESK. CDR3 loop: CASSQRDRVSYEQYF. CDR3 DNA: TGTGCCAGCAGCCAAAGAGACAGGGTCTCCTACGAGCAGTACTTC. Using reference TRBV14 and TRBJ2-7 for the parts outside the CDR3, the full variable domain is EAGVTQFPSHSVIEKGQTVTLRCDPISGHDNLYWYRRVMGKEIKFLLHFVKESKQDESGMPNNRFLAERTGGTYSTLKVQPAELEDSGVYFCASSQRDRVSYEQYFGPGTRLTVT.

J is TRBJ1-1 and V is TRBV7-8; unclear D gene. V was cut by 2 bases and J by 3 bases, with 13 bases left in between. This CDR3 is built from 15 residues. Germline V lookup: CDR1 SGHVS, CDR2 FQNEAQ. The DNA of the CDR3 is TGTGCCAGCAGCTTATACGAGGGTAAGGACACTGAAGCTTTCTTT. Translated, it gives CASSLYEGKDTEAFF.

This clone showed up just a few times. The J gene is TRBJ2-3, the V gene TRBV11-2; D call uncertain. The CDR3 length is 13 residues. Trimming took off 0 bases at V and 3 bases at J, with 4 bases between the two ends. CDR1 is SGHAT and CDR2 is FQNNGV in the germline V gene. This chain's CDR3 is CASSLDRTDTQYF. The CDR3 DNA reads as TGTGCCAGCAGCTTAGATCGGACAGATACGCAGTATTTT.

This chain connects TRBV4-1 to TRBJ2-3; 8 bases fit TRBD1. The CDR3 sequence is 15 residues long. V shed 1 base, J shed 4 bases, and the junction held 4 bases outside the gene matches. Germline assignment: CDR1 MGHRA and CDR2 YSYEKL. The CDR3 loop reads CASSQVAGQADTQYF. The CDR3 bases are TGCGCCAGCAGCCAAGTGGCGGGACAGGCAGATACGCAGTATTTT.